This TCR beta chain originates from a study of blood T cell repertoires in COVID-19 (dated by TCRdb to about 2020). About the study as a whole: Collaborator samples came from the United States, Italy and Spain and covered acute and convalescent phases of COVID-19. HLA class I and class II types, where available, came from metadata supplied by the sample provider rather than from assay-based typing. The material from the prospective study consisted of cDNA or gDNA derived from T cells, B-cell-depleted T cells, or PBMCs. The repertoires were made available in a free public database intended to serve as a resource for research on the immune response to SARS-CoV-2. The dataset comprised deeply sampled blood TCRbeta repertoires from subjects exposed to, actively infected with, or recovered from COVID-19. Sample metadata almost always included a de-identified subject ID, COVID-19 status, age in years and sex. Samples were obtained from the ongoing ImmuneRACE study (first 160 participants) and from over a thousand subjects provided by 6 global collaborators.

Study-wide findings and limitations: How much clinical and demographic metadata was included differed by source and by participant, and the metadata was provided uncurated.

Each collaborating institution followed its own protocols to collect whole blood in K2EDTA tubes. For TCRbeta analysis, collaborators shipped samples in one of three forms: frozen whole blood, isolated PBMCs, or DNA extracted from either of those sample types. TCRbeta CDR3 regions were amplified from genomic DNA by means of the immunoSEQ Assay, a bias-controlled multiplex PCR. Under the source paper's analysis protocol: The number of nucleated cells in each sample was estimated from the amplification of reference gene primers within the assay. Sequence reads were collapsed and filtered to measure the absolute abundance of every unique TCRbeta CDR3 rearrangement. For each sample, productive Simpson clonality was calculated as the square root of Simpson's diversity index across productive rearrangements. Here the immuneACCESS table is served through TCRdb, limited to in-frame sequences with V and J called. Missing clones are a known gap in these copies; in checked studies unresolved V genes cover under half, and the rest lacks a known reason. That table gives V, J and clone size, and the DNA gave D and trimming. For this sample the table gives roughly 140,000 clones, of which over 70% were detected only once. The ten largest clones represent about 1.8% of the sample.

This clone occurred once. There is no known antigen for this receptor. Germline is not matched at one junction end, which may reflect a read error. The germline V gene sets CDR1 to SQVTM and CDR2 to ANQGSEA. From the cysteine up to the phenylalanine, the CDR3 has a length of 13 residues. Here the CDR3 DNA is all that survives: 39 bases in frame from base 1. The sequence came from a woman in her forties or fifties with acute or convalescent COVID-19. The specimen sequenced was peripheral blood. The chain was built from TRBV29-1 and TRBJ2-1; no D gene can be assigned with confidence. The sequenced DNA: TGCAGCGTTCAAGACCTATTCTACAATGAGCAGTTCTTC. Its protein product is CSVQDLFYNEQFF.